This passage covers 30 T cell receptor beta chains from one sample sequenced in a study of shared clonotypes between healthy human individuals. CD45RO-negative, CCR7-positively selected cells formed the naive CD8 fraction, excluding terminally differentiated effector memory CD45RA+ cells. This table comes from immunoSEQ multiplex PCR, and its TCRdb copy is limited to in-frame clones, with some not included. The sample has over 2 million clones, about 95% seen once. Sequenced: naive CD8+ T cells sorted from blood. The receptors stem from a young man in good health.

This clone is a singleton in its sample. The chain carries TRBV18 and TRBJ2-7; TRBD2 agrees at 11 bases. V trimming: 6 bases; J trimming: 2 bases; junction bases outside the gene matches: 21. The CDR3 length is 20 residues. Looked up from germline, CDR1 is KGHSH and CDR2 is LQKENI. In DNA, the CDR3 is TGTGCCAGCTCGCCGGGACCTGAGACGACTAGCGGGACTTTACCCTACGAGCAGTACTTC. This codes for CASSPGPETTSGTLPYEQYF.

The CDR3 region has the DNA TGTGCCAGCGGACAGCCCGAGGGGGAGACCCAGTACTTC. Amino acids: CASGQPEGETQYF. V is TRBV2 and J is TRBJ2-5, with D possibly TRBD1 on 6 matching bases. V lost 8 bases, J lost 5 bases, and 15 bases lay in between. Germline assignment: CDR1 SNHLY and CDR2 FYNNEI. This CDR3 has 13 amino acids.

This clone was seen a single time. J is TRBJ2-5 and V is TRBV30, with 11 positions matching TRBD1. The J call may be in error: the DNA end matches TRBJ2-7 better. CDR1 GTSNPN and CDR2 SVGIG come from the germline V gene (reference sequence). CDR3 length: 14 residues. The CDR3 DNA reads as TGTGCCTGGAGTGTTGGGACAGGGGGCTACGAGCAGTACTTC. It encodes CAWSVGTGGYEQYF.

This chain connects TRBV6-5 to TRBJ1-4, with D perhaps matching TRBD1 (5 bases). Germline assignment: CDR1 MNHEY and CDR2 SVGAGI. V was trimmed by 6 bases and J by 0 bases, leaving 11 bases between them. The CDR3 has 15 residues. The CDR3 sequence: CASSRSGPTNEKLFF. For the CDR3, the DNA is TGTGCCAGCAGCCGGTCAGGGCCAACTAATGAAAAACTGTTTTTT.

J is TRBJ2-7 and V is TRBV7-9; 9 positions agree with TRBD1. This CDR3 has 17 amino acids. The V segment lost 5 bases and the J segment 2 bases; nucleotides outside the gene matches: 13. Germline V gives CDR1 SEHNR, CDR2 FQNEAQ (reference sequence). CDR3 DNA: TGTGCCAGCAGCCCCCAAGGGGGACAGGGTGTCACCTACGAGCAGTACTTC. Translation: CASSPQGGQGVTYEQYF.

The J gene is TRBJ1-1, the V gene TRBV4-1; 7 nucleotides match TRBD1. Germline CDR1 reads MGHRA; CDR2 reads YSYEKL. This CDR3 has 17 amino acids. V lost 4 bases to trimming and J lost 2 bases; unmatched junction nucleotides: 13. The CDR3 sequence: CASSPGIFRGGNTEAFF. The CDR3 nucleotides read TGCGCCAGCAGCCCTGGGATATTCAGGGGGGGCAACACTGAAGCTTTCTTT.

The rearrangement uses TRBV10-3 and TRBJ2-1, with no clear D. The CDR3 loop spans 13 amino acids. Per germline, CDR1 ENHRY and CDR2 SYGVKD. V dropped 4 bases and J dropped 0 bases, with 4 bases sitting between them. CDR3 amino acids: CAISVDSYNEQFF. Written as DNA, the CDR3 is TGTGCCATCAGTGTAGACTCCTACAATGAGCAGTTCTTC.

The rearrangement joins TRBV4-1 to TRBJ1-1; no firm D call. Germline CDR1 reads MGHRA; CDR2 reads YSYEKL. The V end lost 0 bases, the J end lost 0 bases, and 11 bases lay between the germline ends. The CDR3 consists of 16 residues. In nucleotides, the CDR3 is TGCGCCAGCAGCCAAGATATCACAATCGTGAACACTGAAGCTTTCTTT. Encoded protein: CASSQDITIVNTEAFF.

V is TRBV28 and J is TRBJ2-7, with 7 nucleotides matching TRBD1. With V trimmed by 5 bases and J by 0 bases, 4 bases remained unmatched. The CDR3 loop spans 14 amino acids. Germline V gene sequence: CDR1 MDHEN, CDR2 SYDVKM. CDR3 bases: TGTGCCAGCAGTGCACAGGGGAGCTCCTACGAGCAGTACTTC. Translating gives CASSAQGSSYEQYF. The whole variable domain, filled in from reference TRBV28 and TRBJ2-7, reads DVKVTQSSRYLVKRTGEKVFLECVQDMDHENMFWYRQDPGLGLRLIYFSYDVKMKEKGDIPEGYSVSREKKERFSLILESASTNQTSMYLCASSAQGSSYEQYFGPGTRLTVT.

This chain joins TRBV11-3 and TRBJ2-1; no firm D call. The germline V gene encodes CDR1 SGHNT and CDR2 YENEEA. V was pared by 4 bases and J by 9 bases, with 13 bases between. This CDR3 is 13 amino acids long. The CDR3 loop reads CASSSVLSGEQFF. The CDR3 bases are TGTGCCAGCAGCTCCGTACTTTCCGGTGAGCAGTTCTTC.

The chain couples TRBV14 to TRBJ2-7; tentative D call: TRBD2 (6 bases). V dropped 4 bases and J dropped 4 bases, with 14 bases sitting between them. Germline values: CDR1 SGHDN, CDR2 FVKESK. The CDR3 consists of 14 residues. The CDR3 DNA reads TGTGCCAGCAGCCTAACCGGGACTTTGTACGAGCAGTACTTC. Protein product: CASSLTGTLYEQYF. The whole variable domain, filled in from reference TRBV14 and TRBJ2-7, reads EAGVTQFPSHSVIEKGQTVTLRCDPISGHDNLYWYRRVMGKEIKFLLHFVKESKQDESGMPNNRFLAERTGGTYSTLKVQPAELEDSGVYFCASSLTGTLYEQYFGPGTRLTVT.

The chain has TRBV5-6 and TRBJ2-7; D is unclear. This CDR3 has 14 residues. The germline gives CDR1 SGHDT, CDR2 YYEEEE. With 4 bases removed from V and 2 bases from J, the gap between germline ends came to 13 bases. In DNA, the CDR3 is TGTGCCAGCAGCCCGGAACTACGCCCCTACGAGCAGTACTTC. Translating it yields CASSPELRPYEQYF.

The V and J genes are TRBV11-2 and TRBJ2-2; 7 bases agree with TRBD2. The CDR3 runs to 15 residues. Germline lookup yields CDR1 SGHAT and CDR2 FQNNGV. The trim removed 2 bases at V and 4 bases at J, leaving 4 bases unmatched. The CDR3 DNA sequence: TGTGCCAGCAGCTTATTTCCGGGGGGCACCGGGGAGCTGTTTTTT. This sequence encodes CASSLFPGGTGELFF.

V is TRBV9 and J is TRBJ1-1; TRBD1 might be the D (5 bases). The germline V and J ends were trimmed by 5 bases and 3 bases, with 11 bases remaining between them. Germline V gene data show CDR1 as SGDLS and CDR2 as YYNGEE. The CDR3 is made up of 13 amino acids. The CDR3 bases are TGTGCCAGCAGACAGGTTTGGGACACTGAAGCTTTCTTT. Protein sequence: CASRQVWDTEAFF. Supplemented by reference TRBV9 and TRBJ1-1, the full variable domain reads DSGVTQTPKHLITATGQRVTLRCSPRSGDLSVYWYQQSLDQGLQFLIQYYNGEERAKGNILERFSAQQFPDLHSELNLSSLELGDSALYFCASRQVWDTEAFFGQGTRLTVV.

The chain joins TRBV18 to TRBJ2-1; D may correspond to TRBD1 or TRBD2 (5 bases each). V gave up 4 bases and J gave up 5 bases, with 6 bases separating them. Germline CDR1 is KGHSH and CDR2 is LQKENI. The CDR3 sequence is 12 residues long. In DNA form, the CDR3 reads TGTGCCAGCTCACGGGACCACAATGAGCAGTTCTTC. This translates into CASSRDHNEQFF.

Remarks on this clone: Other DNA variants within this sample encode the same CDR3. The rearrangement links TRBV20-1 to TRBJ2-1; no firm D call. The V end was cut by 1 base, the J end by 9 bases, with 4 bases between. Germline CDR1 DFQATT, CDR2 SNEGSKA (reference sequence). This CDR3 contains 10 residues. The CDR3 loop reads CSARVGEQFF. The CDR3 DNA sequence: TGCAGTGCTAGAGTGGGTGAGCAGTTCTTC.

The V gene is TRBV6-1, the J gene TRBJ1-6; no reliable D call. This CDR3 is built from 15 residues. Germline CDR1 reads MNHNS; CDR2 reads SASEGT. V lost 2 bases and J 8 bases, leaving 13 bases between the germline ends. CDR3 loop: CASSEPGPLDSPLHF. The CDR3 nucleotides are TGTGCCAGCAGTGAACCCGGACCTTTGGATTCACCCCTCCACTTT.

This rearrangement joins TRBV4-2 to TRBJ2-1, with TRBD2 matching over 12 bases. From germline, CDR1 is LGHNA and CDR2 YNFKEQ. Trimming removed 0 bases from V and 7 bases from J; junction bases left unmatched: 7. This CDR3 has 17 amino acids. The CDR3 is CASSQDLAGGPLNEQFF. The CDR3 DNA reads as TGTGCCAGCAGCCAAGATCTAGCGGGAGGGCCTTTAAATGAGCAGTTCTTC.

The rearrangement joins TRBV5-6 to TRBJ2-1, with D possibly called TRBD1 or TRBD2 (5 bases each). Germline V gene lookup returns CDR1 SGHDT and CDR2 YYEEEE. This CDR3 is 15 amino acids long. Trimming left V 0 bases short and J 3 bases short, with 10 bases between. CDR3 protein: CASSLGFGGYNEQFF. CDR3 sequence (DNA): TGTGCCAGCAGCTTGGGCTTTGGGGGCTACAATGAGCAGTTCTTC.

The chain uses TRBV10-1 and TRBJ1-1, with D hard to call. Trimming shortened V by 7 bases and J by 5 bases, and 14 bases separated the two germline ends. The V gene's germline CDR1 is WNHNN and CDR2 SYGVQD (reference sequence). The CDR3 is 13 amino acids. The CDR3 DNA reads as TGCGCCAGCACGCCGGGCGGAAGGACTGAAGCTTTCTTT. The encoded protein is CASTPGGRTEAFF.

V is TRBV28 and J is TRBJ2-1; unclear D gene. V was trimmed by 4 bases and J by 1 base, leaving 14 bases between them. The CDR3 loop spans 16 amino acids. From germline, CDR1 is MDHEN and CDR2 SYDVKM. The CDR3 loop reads CASSSLIEASYNEQFF. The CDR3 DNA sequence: TGTGCCAGCAGTTCATTAATAGAGGCGTCCTACAATGAGCAGTTCTTC.

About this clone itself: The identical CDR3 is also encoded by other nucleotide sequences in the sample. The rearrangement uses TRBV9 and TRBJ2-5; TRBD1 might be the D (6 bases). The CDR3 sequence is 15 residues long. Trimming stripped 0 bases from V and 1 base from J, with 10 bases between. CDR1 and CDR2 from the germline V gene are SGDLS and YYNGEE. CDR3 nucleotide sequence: TGTGCCAGCAGCGTAGAAGGGGGTTCCCAAGAGACCCAGTACTTC. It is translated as CASSVEGGSQETQYF.

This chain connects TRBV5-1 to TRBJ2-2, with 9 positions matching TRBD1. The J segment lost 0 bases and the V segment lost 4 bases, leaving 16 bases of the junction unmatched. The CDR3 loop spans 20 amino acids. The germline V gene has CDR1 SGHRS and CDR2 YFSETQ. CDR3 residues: CASSNPKGTGSFANTGELFF. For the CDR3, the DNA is TGCGCCAGCAGCAACCCCAAGGGGACAGGGAGTTTCGCGAACACCGGGGAGCTGTTTTTT.

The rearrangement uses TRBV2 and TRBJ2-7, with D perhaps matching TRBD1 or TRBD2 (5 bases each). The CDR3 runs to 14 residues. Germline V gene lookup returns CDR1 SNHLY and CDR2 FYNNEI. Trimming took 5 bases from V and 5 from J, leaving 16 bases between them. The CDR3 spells CASSNPGTSNEQYF. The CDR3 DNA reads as TGTGCCAGCAGTAACCCCGGGACGTCTAACGAGCAGTACTTC.

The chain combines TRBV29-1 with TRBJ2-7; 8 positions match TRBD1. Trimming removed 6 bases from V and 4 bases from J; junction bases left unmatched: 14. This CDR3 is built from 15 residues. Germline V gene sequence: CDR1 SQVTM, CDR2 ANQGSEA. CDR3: CSVGGSDRAPYEQYF. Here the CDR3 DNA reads TGCAGCGTGGGTGGGTCGGACAGGGCCCCTTACGAGCAGTACTTC.

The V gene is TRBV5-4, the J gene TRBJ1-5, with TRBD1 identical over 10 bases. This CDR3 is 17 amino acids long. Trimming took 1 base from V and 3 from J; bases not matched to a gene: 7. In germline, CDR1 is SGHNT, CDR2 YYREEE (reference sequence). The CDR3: CASSLQGQGTPNQPQHF. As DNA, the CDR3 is TGTGCCAGCAGCTTGCAGGGACAGGGGACTCCCAATCAGCCCCAGCATTTT. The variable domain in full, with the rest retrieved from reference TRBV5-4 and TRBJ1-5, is ETGVTQSPTHLIKTRGQQVTLRCSSQSGHNTVSWYQQALGQGPQFIFQYYREEENGRGNFPPRFSGLQFPNYSSELNVNALELDDSALYLCASSLQGQGTPNQPQHFGDGTRLSIL.

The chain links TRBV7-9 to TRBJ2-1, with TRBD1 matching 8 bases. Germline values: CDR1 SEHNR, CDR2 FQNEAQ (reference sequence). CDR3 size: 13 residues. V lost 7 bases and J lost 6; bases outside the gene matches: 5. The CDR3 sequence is CASTRQGANEQFF. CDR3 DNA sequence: TGTGCCAGCACCCGCCAGGGGGCCAATGAGCAGTTCTTC.

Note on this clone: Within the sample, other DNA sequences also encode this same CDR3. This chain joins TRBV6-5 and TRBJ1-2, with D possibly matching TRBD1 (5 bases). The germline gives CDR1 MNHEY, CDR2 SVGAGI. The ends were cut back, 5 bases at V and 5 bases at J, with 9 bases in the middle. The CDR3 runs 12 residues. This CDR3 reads CASSQGLYGYTF. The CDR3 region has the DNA TGTGCCAGCAGTCAGGGACTTTATGGCTACACCTTC.

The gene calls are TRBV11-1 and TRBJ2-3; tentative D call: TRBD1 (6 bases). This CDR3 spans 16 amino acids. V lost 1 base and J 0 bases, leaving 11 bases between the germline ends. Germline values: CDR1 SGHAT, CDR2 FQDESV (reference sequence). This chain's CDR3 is CASSLGGTPSTDTQYF. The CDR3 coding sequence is TGTGCCAGCAGCTTAGGGGGGACACCTAGCACAGATACGCAGTATTTT.

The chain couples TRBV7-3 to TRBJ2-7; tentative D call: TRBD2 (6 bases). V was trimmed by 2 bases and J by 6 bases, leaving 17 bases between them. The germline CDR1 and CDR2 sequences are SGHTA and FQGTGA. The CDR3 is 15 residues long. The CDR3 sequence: CASSLLSGGFGEQYF. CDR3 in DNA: TGTGCCAGCAGCTTACTCTCTGGGGGGTTTGGCGAGCAGTACTTC.